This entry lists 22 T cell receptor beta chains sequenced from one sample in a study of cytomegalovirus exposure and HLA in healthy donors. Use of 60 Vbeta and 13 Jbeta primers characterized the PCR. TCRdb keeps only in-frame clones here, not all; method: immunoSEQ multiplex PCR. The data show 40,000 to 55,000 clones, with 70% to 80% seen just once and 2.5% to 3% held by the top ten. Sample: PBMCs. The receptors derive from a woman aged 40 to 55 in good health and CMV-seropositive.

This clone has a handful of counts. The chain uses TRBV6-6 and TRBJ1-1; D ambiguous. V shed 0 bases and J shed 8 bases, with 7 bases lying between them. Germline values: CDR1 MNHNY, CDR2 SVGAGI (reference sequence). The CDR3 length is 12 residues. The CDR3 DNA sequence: TGTGCCAGCAGTTACTCGATCCTAGAAGCTTTCTTT. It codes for CASSYSILEAFF.

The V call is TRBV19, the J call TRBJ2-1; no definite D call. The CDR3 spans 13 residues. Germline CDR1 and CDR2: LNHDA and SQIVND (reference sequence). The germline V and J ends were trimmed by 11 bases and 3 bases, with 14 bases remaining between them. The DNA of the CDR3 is TGTGCCTCCTCCCCCAGTCGCTACAATGAGCAGTTCTTC. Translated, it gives CASSPSRYNEQFF.

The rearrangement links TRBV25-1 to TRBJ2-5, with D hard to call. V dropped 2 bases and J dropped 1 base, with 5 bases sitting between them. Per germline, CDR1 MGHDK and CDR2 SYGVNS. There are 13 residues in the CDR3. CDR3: CASSERVQETQYF. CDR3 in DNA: TGTGCCAGCAGTGAACGCGTCCAAGAGACCCAGTACTTC.

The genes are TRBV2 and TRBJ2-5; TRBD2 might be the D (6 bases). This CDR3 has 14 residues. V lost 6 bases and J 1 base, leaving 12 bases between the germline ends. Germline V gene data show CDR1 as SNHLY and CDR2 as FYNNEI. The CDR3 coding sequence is TGTGCCAGCAGGCGGGGCGGCCCCCAAGAGACCCAGTACTTC. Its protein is CASRRGGPQETQYF.

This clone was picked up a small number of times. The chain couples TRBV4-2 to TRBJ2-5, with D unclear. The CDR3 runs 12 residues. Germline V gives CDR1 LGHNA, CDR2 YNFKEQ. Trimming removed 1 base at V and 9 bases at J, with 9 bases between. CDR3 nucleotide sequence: TGTGCCAGCAGCCAAGGCGAAGCCGCCCAGTACTTC. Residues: CASSQGEAAQYF.

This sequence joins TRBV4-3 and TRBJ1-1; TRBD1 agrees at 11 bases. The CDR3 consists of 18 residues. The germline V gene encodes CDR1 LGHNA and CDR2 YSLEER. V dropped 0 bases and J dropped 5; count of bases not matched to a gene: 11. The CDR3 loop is CASSQEPGQGVRGTEAFF. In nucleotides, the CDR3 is TGCGCCAGCAGCCAAGAACCGGGACAGGGGGTAAGGGGTACTGAAGCTTTCTTT.

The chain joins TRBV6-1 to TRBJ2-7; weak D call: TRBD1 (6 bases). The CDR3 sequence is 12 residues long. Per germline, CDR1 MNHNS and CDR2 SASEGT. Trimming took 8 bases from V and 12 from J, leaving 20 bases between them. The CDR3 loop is CASSTGSAVVYF. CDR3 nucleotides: TGTGCCAGCTCAACAGGGAGCGCGGTTGTGTACTTC.

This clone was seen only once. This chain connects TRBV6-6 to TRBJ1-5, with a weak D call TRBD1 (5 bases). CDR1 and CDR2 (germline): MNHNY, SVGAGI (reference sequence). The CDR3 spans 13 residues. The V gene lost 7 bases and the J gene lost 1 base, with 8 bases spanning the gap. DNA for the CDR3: TGTGCCAGCACCCCAGGGAGCAATCAGCCCCAGCATTTT. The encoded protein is CASTPGSNQPQHF.

CDR3: CASSPGGGQTYEQYF. The CDR3 DNA reads TGTGCCAGCAGCCCGGGGGGGGGACAAACCTACGAGCAGTACTTC. V usage is TRBV5-4 and J usage is TRBJ2-7, with 8 bases matching TRBD2. The germline CDR1 and CDR2 sequences are SGHNT and YYREEE (reference sequence). The CDR3 covers 15 residues. Trimming at V came to 4 bases and at J to 2 bases, leaving 8 bases not matched to a gene.

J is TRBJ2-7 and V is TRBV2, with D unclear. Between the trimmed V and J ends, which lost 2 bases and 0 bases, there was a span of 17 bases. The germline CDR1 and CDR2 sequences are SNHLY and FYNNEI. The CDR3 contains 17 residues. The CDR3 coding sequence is TGTGCCAGCAGTGAAATCGGTCTCTCGATGAGCTCCTACGAGCAGTACTTC. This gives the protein CASSEIGLSMSSYEQYF.

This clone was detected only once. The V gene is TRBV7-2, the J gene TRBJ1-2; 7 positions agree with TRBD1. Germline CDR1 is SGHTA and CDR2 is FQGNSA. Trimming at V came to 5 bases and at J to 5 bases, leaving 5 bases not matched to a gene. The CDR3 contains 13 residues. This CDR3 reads CASSPDRDYGYTF. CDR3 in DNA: TGTGCCAGCAGCCCCGACAGGGATTATGGCTACACCTTC.

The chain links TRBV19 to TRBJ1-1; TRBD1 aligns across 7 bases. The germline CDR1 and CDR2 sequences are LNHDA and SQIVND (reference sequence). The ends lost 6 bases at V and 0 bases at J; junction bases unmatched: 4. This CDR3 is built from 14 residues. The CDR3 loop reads CASSHRGMNTEAFF. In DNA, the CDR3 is TGTGCCAGTAGCCACAGGGGAATGAACACTGAAGCTTTCTTT.

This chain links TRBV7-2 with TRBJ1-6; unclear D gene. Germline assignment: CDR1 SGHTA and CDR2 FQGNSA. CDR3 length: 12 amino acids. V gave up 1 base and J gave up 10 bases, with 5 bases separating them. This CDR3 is CASSLVQSPLHF. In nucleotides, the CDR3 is TGTGCCAGCAGCTTAGTTCAGTCACCCCTCCACTTT.

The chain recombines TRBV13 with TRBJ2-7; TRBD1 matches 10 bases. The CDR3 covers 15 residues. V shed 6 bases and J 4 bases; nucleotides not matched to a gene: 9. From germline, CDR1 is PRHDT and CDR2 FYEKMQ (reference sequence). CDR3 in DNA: TGTGCCAGCAGTCCCCGACAGGGGGCGGCTTACGAGCAGTACTTC. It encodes CASSPRQGAAYEQYF.

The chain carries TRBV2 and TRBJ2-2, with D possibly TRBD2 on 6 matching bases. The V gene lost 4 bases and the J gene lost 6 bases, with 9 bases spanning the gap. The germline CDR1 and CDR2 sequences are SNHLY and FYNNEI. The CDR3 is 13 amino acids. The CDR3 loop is CASSGLAAGELFF. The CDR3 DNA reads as TGTGCCAGCAGTGGCTTAGCGGCCGGGGAGCTGTTTTTT.

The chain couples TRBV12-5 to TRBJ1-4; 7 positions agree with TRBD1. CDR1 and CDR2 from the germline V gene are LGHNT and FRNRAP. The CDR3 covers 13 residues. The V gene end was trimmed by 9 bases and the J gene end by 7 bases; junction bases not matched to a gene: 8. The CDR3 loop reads CARLIDRAEKLFF. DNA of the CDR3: TGTGCTAGGCTCATCGACAGGGCTGAAAAACTGTTTTTT. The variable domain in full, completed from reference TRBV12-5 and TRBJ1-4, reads DARVTQTPRHKVTEMGQEVTMRCQPILGHNTVFWYRQTMMQGLELLAYFRNRAPLDDSGMPKDRFSAEMPDATLATLKIQPSEPRDSAVYFCARLIDRAEKLFFGSGTQLSVL.

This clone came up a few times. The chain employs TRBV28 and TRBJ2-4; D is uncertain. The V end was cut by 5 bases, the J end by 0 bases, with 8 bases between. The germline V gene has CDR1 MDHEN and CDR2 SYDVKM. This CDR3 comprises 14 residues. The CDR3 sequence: CASSGSLAKNIQYF. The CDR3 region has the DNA TGTGCCAGCAGTGGCAGTCTAGCCAAAAACATTCAGTACTTC.

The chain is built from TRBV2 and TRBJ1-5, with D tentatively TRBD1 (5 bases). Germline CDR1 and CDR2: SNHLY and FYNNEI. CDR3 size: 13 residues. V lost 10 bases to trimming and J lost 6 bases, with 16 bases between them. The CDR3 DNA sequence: TGTGCCACCCGGGGGGGGGACCGTCAGCCCCAGCATTTT. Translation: CATRGGDRQPQHF.

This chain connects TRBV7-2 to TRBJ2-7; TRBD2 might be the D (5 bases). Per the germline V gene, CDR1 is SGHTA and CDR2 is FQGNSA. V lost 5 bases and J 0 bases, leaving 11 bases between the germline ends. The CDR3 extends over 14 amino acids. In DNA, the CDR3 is TGTGCCAGCAGCCATCTAGGGAGCTCCTACGAGCAGTACTTC. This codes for CASSHLGSSYEQYF.

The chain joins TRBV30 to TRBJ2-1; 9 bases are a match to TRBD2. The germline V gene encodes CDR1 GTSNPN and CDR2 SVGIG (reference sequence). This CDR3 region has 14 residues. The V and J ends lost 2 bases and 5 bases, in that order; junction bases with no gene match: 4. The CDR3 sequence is CAWSKAGGDNEQFF. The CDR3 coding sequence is TGTGCCTGGAGTAAGGCGGGGGGGGACAATGAGCAGTTCTTC.

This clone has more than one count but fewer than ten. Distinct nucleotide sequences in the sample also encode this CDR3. The CDR3 DNA reads TGCGCCAGCAGCTTGGGGACTAGCGGGGGCGGAGATACGCAGTATTTT. This sequence encodes CASSLGTSGGGDTQYF. The chain combines TRBV5-1 with TRBJ2-3; 13 positions match TRBD2. The CDR3 is made up of 16 amino acids. Unmatched junction bases numbered 3, after V lost 0 bases and J lost 5 bases. Germline V gene sequence: CDR1 SGHRS, CDR2 YFSETQ.

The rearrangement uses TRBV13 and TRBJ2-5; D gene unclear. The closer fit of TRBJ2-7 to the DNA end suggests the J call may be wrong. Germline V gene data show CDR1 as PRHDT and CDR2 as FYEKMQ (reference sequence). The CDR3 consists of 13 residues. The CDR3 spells CASRVAPAYEQYF. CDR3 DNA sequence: TGTGCCAGCAGGGTAGCCCCCGCCTACGAGCAGTACTTC.